A selection of T cell receptor beta chains follows, all from one sample in a study of technical replicates of blood from several donors. This table comes from immunoSEQ multiplex PCR, and its TCRdb copy is limited to in-frame clones, with some not included. The repertoire has roughly 87,000 clones, approximately 94% of them found once; the top ten carry 0.24%. Source material: T cells isolated from PBMCs. The receptors were sampled from a human donor in good health. The CDR3 runs from the conserved cysteine through the conserved F or W. A D gene is named only where the DNA matches it firmly. Not all rows give a size; the values are once, few, many and, for expanded clones, a class.

V	size	D	J	DNA	CDR3
TRBV25-1	-	TRBD1	TRBJ1-3	TGTGCCAGCAGTGAATATGGCCCCCGGACAGGGGAGGACACCATATATTTT	CASSEYGPRTGEDTIYF
TRBV4-1	-	-	TRBJ2-3	TGCGCCAGCAGCCAACTAACATCAGGGACAGATACGCAGTATTTT	CASSQLTSGTDTQYF
TRBV7-9	-	-	TRBJ1-1	TGTGCCAGCAGCTTAGTAGGGGGAGGGGGGCTTAATTCTGAAGCTTTCTTT	CASSLVGGGGLNSEAFF
TRBV7-9	-	TRBD1	TRBJ1-4	TGTGCCAGCAGCTTCCCGGGACAGCCGGCTAAAAAACTGTTTTTT	CASSFPGQPAKKLFF
TRBV7-9	-	TRBD2	TRBJ2-7	TGTGCCAGCAGCGCAACTCGGACTAGCAGACCCTACGAGCAGTACTTC	CASSATRTSRPYEQYF
TRBV5-1	once	TRBD2	TRBJ2-5	TGCGCCAGCAGCTTGAAACTAGCGGGAGGGCCTTGGGGGGAGACCCAGTACTTC	CASSLKLAGGPWGETQYF
TRBV6-5	-	-	TRBJ2-1	TGTGCCAGCAGCCTCTATCGCGGCAATGAGCAGTTCTTC	CASSLYRGNEQFF
TRBV5-5	-	-	TRBJ2-7	TGTGCCAGCAGCTCCTCGGAGGGAAGGATCGAGCAGTACTTC	CASSSSEGRIEQYF
TRBV27	-	TRBD2	TRBJ2-1	TGTGCCAGCACCCCGGGGACTAGCGGGACCAATGAGCAGTTCTTC	CASTPGTSGTNEQFF
TRBV4-2	-	TRBD1	TRBJ1-1	TGTGCCAGCAGCCCTAGGGGGCTAGGCACTGAAGCTTTCTTT	CASSPRGLGTEAFF
TRBV11-1	-	-	TRBJ1-1	TGTGCCAGCAGCGCCCGGGACATGAACACTGAAGCTTTCTTT	CASSARDMNTEAFF
TRBV28	-	TRBD2	TRBJ2-3	TGTGCCAGCAGTCTAGGACTAGCGGGAGGTGGAGATACGCAGTATTTT	CASSLGLAGGGDTQYF
TRBV5-4	-	-	TRBJ2-3	TGTGCCAGCAGCGGAGACACAGATACGCAGTATTTT	CASSGDTDTQYF
TRBV4-2	-	-	TRBJ1-4	TGTGCCAGCAGCCAAGACTTAGTTGTTGGCAGGGGCGCTGAAAAACTGTTTTTT	CASSQDLVVGRGAEKLFF
TRBV11-3	-	-	TRBJ2-7	TGTGCCAGCAGCCTGGAGTCCGGGTCCTACGAGCAGTACTTC	CASSLESGSYEQYF
TRBV5-3	few	-	TRBJ1-5	TGTGCCAGAAGCTTGGCCGGGGATCTTCAGCCCCAGCATTTT	CARSLAGDLQPQHF
TRBV29-1	-	TRBD2	TRBJ2-3	TGCAGCGTGAATCCTTTTTTTAGCGGGAGGGCCTCCGATGCAGATACGCAGTATTTT	CSVNPFFSGRASDADTQYF
TRBV28	once	-	TRBJ2-6	TGTGCCAGCAGGCCTAAGGACAGAGAATTCTCTGGGGCCAACGTCCTGACTTTC	CASRPKDREFSGANVLTF
TRBV5-1	-	TRBD1	TRBJ1-1	TGCGCCAGCAGCTTGGAGACAGGGGGCTTCGGTTTCTTT	CASSLETGGFGFF
TRBV6-1	few	-	TRBJ2-2	TGTGCCAGCAGTGAATGGCTCGGGGAGCTGTTTTTT	CASSEWLGELFF
TRBV18	-	-	TRBJ1-2	TGTGCCAGCTCACCACGGGTTCCGGGATCGGCTAACTATGGCTACACCTTC	CASSPRVPGSANYGYTF
TRBV12-5	-	TRBD1	TRBJ2-7	TGTGCTAGTGGTTTGGTATGGGCCCCCACAGGGGGCTCCTACGAGCAGTACTTC	CASGLVWAPTGGSYEQYF
TRBV2	once	-	TRBJ1-3	TGTGCCAGCAGTGATCGCTCTGGAAACACCATATATTTT	CASSDRSGNTIYF
TRBV13	-	-	TRBJ2-1	TGTGCCAGCAGCCTCATAGCGGCTGGGGGCAATGAGCAGTTCTTC	CASSLIAAGGNEQFF
TRBV6-1	-	TRBD2	TRBJ2-7	TGTGCCAGCAATCCGATAGCGGGAGACACCTACGAGCAGTACTTC	CASNPIAGDTYEQYF
TRBV4-1	-	-	TRBJ2-2	TGCGCCAGCAGCCAAGAAATTGAGGGTGAGCTGTTTTTT	CASSQEIEGELFF
TRBV29-1	-	-	TRBJ1-1	TGCAGCGTTGAGCTGGGCGCAGGAAGGGGAGGATCCGTTCGGGGCGCTTTCTTT	CSVELGAGRGGSVRGAFF
TRBV2	-	TRBD1	TRBJ1-4	TGTGCCAGCAGTAGACAGGGTACTAATGAAAAACTGTTTTTT	CASSRQGTNEKLFF
TRBV5-1	-	TRBD1	TRBJ1-2	TGCGCCAGCAGCTTGACAGGGGAGAACTATGGCTACACCTTC	CASSLTGENYGYTF
TRBV2	-	TRBD2	TRBJ2-5	TGTGCCAGCAACCCTGACGGGGGGGGCCGCGAGACCCAGTACTTC	CASNPDGGGRETQYF
TRBV2	-	TRBD2	TRBJ2-7	TGTGCCAGCAGTGATCTAGCGGGGGAGGAGGAGCAGTACTTC	CASSDLAGEEEQYF
TRBV6-6	-	TRBD1	TRBJ2-7	TGTGCCAGCAGTTACTCCGGACAGGGGGGTAGCGAGCAGTACTTC	CASSYSGQGGSEQYF
TRBV27	-	TRBD1	TRBJ2-6	TGTGCCAGCAGTTTATGGGCTGGGACAGATCTACCCTCTGGGGCCAACGTCCTGACTTTC	CASSLWAGTDLPSGANVLTF
TRBV28	-	-	TRBJ2-7	TGTGCCAGCAGTAGCGGGACAAACTACGAGCAGTACTTC	CASSSGTNYEQYF
TRBV19	-	-	TRBJ2-3	TGTGCCAGTAGTATAATCAGGGACACAGATACGCAGTATTTT	CASSIIRDTDTQYF
TRBV5-1	few	-	TRBJ1-4	TGCGCCAGCAGCTTTTCGGAGGAAAAACTGTTTTTT	CASSFSEEKLFF
TRBV2	-	-	TRBJ1-2	TGTGCCAGCAGTGGTGAGACTTCATATGACTATGGCTACACCTTC	CASSGETSYDYGYTF
TRBV6-1	-	-	TRBJ2-4	TGTGCCAGCAGATGGGCGGGAAAGGAAAACATTCAGTACTTC	CASRWAGKENIQYF
TRBV11-2	-	TRBD2	TRBJ2-7	TGTGCCAGCAGCATCGCCGGGACTAGCGTGACCTACGAGCAGTACTTC	CASSIAGTSVTYEQYF
TRBV5-4	-	TRBD1	TRBJ2-5	TGTGCCAGCACCAATCCCGGGACAGGGGTAGAGACCCAGTACTTC	CASTNPGTGVETQYF
TRBV9	-	-	TRBJ2-2	TGTGCCAGCAGTGAGGGTAACACCGGGGAGCTGTTTTTT	CASSEGNTGELFF
TRBV6-6	-	-	TRBJ2-1	TGTGCCAGCGCGACAGTTTACAATGAGCAGTTCTTC	CASATVYNEQFF
TRBV5-1	-	-	TRBJ1-4	TGCGCCAGCAGTTATACGTATGGGGGCGCGGGCGGAGTGAATGAAAAACTGTTTTTT	CASSYTYGGAGGVNEKLFF
TRBV9	-	TRBD1	TRBJ1-2	TGTGCCAGCAGCGTAGCGTTTGCAGGGGGAGATGGCTACACCTTC	CASSVAFAGGDGYTF
TRBV6-5	-	-	TRBJ2-1	TGTGCCAGCACCAGAACATACTACAATGAGCAGTTCTTC	CASTRTYYNEQFF
TRBV11-2	-	TRBD1	TRBJ2-3	TGTGCCAGCAGCAACCGACAGGGTACAATTGATACGCAGTATTTT	CASSNRQGTIDTQYF
TRBV7-2	once	-	TRBJ1-5	TGTGCCAGCAGCTCCGGACAGCTTAATCAGCCCCAGCATTTT	CASSSGQLNQPQHF
TRBV6-4	-	TRBD2	TRBJ2-1	TGTGCCAGCAGCCGGGAGGTCCTAGGTTACAATGAGCAGTTCTTC	CASSREVLGYNEQFF
TRBV18	once	TRBD1	TRBJ2-1	TGTGCCAGCTCATCCTGGCAGGGGGTTGAGCAGTTCTTC	CASSSWQGVEQFF
TRBV6-5	-	-	TRBJ1-5	TGTGCCAGCAGGCAGGGTCCTCTTAGTCAGCCCCAGCATTTT	CASRQGPLSQPQHF
TRBV5-4	-	-	TRBJ2-7	TGTGCCAGCAGCTTGGAGACAGGCGGTATAAGCTCCTACGAGCAGTACTTC	CASSLETGGISSYEQYF
TRBV7-2	-	TRBD2	TRBJ2-1	TGTGCCAGCAGCTTGGGTATGCGGGGGGGAGAGTTCTTC	CASSLGMRGGEFF
TRBV6-4	-	TRBD1	TRBJ1-2	TGTGCCAGCAGTGACGGGGACAGGGCATCTTTCTATGGCTACACCTTC	CASSDGDRASFYGYTF
TRBV5-4	-	TRBD2	TRBJ2-7	TGTGCCAGCAGCCTCGGGGGGGGCCCCTACGAGCAGTACTTC	CASSLGGGPYEQYF
TRBV5-6	-	-	TRBJ1-6	TGTGCCAGCAGCCTTACAGAAAAAAGGTGGCCTTCACCCCTCCACTTT	CASSLTEKRWPSPLHF